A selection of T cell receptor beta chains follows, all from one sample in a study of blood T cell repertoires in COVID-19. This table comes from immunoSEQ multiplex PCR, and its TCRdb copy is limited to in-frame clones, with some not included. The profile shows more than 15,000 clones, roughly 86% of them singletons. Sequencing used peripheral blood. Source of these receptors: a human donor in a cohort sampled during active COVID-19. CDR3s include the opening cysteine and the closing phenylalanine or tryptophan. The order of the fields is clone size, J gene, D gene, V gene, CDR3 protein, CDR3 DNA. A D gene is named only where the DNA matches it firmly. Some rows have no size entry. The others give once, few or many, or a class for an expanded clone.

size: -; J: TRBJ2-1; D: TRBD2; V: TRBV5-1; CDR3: CASSLMGLAGVNEQFF; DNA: TGCGCCAGCAGCTTGATGGGACTAGCGGGAGTTAATGAGCAGTTCTTC
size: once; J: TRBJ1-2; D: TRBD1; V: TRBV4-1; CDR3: CASSRDRGPNYGYTF; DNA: TGCGCCAGCAGCCGGGACAGGGGACCTAACTATGGCTACACCTTC
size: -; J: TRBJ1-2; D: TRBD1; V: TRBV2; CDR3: CASSVMGQGSGYTF; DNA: TGTGCCAGCAGTGTAATGGGACAGGGGAGCGGCTACACCTTC
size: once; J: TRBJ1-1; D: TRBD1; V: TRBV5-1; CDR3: CASSFGQDTEAFF; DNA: TGCGCCAGCAGCTTCGGACAGGACACTGAAGCTTTCTTT
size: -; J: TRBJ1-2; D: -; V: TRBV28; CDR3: CASRGIQAYGYTF; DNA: TGTGCCAGCAGGGGAATACAGGCCTATGGCTACACCTTC
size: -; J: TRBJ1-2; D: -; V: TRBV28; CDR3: CASSLAGRGGYTF; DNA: TGTGCCAGCAGTTTAGCGGGTCGAGGCGGCTACACCTTC
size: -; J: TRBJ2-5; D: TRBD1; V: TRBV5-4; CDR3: CASSGTGRATQYF; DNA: TGTGCCAGCAGCGGGACAGGGAGGGCGACCCAGTACTTC
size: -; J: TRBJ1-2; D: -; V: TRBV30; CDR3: CAWSRGFYGYTF; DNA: TGTGCCTGGAGTCGGGGGTTCTATGGCTACACCTTC
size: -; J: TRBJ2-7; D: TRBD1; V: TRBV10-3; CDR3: CAIRSDRDSYEQYF; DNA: TGTGCCATCAGGTCAGACAGGGACTCCTACGAGCAGTACTTC
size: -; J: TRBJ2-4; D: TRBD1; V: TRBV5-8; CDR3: CASRGRQGAFIQYF; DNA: TGTGCCAGCAGGGGGAGACAGGGGGCTTTCATTCAGTACTTC
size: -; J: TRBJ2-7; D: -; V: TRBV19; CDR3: CASSIWGRANEQYF; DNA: TGTGCTAGTAGTATATGGGGCAGGGCTAACGAGCAGTACTTC
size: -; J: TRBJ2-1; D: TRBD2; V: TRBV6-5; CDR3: CASSHLAGAYNEQFF; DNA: TGTGCCAGCAGTCATCTAGCGGGAGCCTACAATGAGCAGTTCTTC
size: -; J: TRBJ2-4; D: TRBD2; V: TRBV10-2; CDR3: CASSNGLAGVHIQYF; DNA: TGCGCCAGCAGCAATGGACTAGCGGGAGTGCACATTCAGTACTTC
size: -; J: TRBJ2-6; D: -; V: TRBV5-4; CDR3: CASSLQGYLSGANVLTF; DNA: TGTGCCAGCAGCTTACAGGGTTACCTCTCTGGGGCCAACGTCCTGACTTTC
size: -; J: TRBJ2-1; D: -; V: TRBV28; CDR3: CASSTAGKGQFF; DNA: TGTGCCAGCAGTACGGCGGGGAAAGGGCAGTTCTTC
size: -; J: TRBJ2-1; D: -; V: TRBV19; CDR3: CASSAADNSYNEQFF; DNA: TGTGCCAGTAGTGCCGCGGATAACTCCTACAATGAGCAGTTCTTC
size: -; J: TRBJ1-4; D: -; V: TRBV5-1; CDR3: CASRGTEKLFF; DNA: TGCGCCAGCAGGGGGACAGAAAAACTGTTTTTT
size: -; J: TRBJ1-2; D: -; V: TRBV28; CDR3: CASSLWSVTAGGYTF; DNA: TGTGCCAGCAGTTTATGGAGCGTCACGGCGGGTGGCTACACCTTC
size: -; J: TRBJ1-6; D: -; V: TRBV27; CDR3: CASSLQGNSPLHF; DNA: TGTGCCAGCAGTTTACAGGGTAATTCACCCCTCCACTTT
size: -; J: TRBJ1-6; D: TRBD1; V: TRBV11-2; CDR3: CASSLAGTAFNSPLHF; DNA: TGTGCCAGCAGCTTAGCTGGGACAGCGTTTAATTCACCCCTCCACTTT
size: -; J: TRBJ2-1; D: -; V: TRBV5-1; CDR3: CASSIGQLYNEQFF; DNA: TGCGCCAGCAGCATCGGACAGCTATACAATGAGCAGTTCTTC
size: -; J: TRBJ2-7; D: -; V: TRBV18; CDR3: CASSLQDPGVGEQYF; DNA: TGTGCCAGCTCACTCCAGGATCCGGGGGTGGGCGAGCAGTACTTC
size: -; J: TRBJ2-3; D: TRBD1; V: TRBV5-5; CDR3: CASSLRDRGSTDTQYF; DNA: TGTGCCAGCAGCCTACGGGACAGGGGAAGCACAGATACGCAGTATTTT
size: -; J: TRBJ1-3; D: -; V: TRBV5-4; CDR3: CASSREATGNTIYF; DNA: TGTGCCAGCAGCAGAGAGGCAACTGGAAACACCATATATTTT
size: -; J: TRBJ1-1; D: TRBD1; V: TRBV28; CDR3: CASSLWGTGPNTEAFF; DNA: TGTGCCAGCAGTTTATGGGGGACAGGGCCGAACACTGAAGCTTTCTTT
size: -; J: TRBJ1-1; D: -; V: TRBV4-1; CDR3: CASSQDPRNTEAFF; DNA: TGCGCCAGCAGCCAAGATCCCCGTAACACTGAAGCTTTCTTT
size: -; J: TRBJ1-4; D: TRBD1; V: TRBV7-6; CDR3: CASSLGQGGEKLFF; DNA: TGTGCCAGCAGCTTAGGACAGGGAGGCGAAAAACTGTTTTTT
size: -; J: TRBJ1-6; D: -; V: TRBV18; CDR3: CASSPVPSSYNSPLHF; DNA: TGTGCCAGCTCACCAGTACCTAGCTCCTATAATTCACCCCTCCACTTT
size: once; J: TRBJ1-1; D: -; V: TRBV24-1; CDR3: CATSPGGVKGTEAFF; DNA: TGTGCCACCAGCCCCGGAGGGGTTAAGGGCACTGAAGCTTTCTTT
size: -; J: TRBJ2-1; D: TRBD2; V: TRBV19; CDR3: CASIASSGTHYNEQFF; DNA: TGTGCCAGTATTGCCTCTAGCGGGACCCACTACAATGAGCAGTTCTTC
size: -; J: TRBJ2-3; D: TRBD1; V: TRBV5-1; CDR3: CASSSALTGFTDTQYF; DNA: TGCGCCAGCAGCTCGGCACTGACAGGGTTCACAGATACGCAGTATTTT
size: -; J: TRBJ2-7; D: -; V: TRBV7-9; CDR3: CASSHRGRGSYEQYF; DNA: TGTGCCAGCAGCCATAGGGGCAGGGGCTCCTACGAGCAGTACTTC
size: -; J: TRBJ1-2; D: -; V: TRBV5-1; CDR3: CASSLGGDDGYTF; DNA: TGCGCCAGCAGCTTAGGAGGGGACGATGGCTACACCTTC